The clone carrying this T cell receptor beta chain occurred a few times. CDR1 is SEHNR, CDR2 FQNEAQ, per germline (reference sequence). There are 14 residues in the CDR3. Trimming at V came to 5 bases and at J to 6 bases, leaving 8 bases not matched to a gene. This record belongs to a study of blood T cell repertoires in COVID-19. Study-wide background: Researchers got acute and convalescent COVID-19 samples from the United States, Italy and Spain. The cDNA or gDNA used as material had been derived from T cells, B-cell-depleted T cells, or PBMCs.

In the original workflow: How many nucleated cells were present was estimated from reference gene primer amplification. Profiled with immunoSEQ multiplex PCR; TCRdb holds only in-frame clones, not every one. V, J and clone size derive from that table, while D and trimming were established from the DNA sequence. Of roughly 250,000 clones listed, 88% are singletons. This chain connects TRBV7-9 to TRBJ2-7; 9 nucleotides agree with TRBD2. The clonotype comes from a woman aged 40 to 50 who had recovered from COVID-19. The source material was peripheral blood. The CDR3 DNA follows: TGTGCCAGCAGCGAGCCCGGGACTAGCAGCGAGCAGTACTTC. Translated: CASSEPGTSSEQYF. Variable domain in full (rest from reference TRBV7-9 and TRBJ2-7): DTGVSQNPRHKITKRGQNVTFRCDPISEHNRLYWYRQTLGQGPEFLTYFQNEAQLEKSRLLSDRFSAERPKGSFSTLEIQRTEQGDSAMYLCASSEPGTSSEQYFGPGTRLTVT.